This record covers a single T cell receptor (beta chain). This sample is drawn from a study of blood T cell repertoires in COVID-19. The CDR3 loop spans 15 amino acids. Germline CDR1 and CDR2: SGHAT and FQNNGV. After removal of 4 bases from V and 4 bases from J, the junction contained 3 bases not matched to a gene. Study processing details: Estimates of nucleated cell counts were drawn from the amplification of reference gene primers. Here immunoSEQ multiplex PCR was the method, and the copy in TCRdb shows in-frame clones only, minus some. V, J and clone size are those of that table, while D and trimming were read from the DNA. The table lists around 95,000 clones, roughly nine tenths of them singletons.

This receptor was taken from a man aged 50 to 60 with acute or convalescent COVID-19. The sequenced sample consisted of peripheral blood. The genes are TRBV11-2 and TRBJ2-1; TRBD2 aligns across 11 bases. The CDR3 spells CASSSTSGIYNEQFF. Written as DNA, the CDR3 is TGTGCCAGCAGCTCGACTAGCGGGATATACAATGAGCAGTTCTTC.